The 22 T cell receptor beta chains in this list originate from one sample, sequenced in a study of CD8 T cells in ankylosing spondylitis. TCRdb used MiXCR to reprocess the 5' RACE reads, holding one entry per CDR3 protein. The sample carries roughly 260,000 distinct CDR3 sequences, around 18% recorded once. Sequenced material: blood, either unsorted or a sorted T cell fraction (not recorded which). Receptors originate from a male donor with ankylosing spondylitis or in good health (not recorded which).

The genes are TRBV5-1 and TRBJ2-1; 10 nucleotides align to TRBD1. Germline loops: CDR1 SGHRS, CDR2 YFSETQ. This CDR3 region has 15 residues. The trim removed 0 bases at V and 8 bases at J, leaving 5 bases unmatched. This chain's CDR3 is CASSLAPTGGDEQFF. CDR3 nucleotide sequence: TGCGCCAGCAGCTTGGCCCCGACAGGGGGCGATGAGCAGTTCTTC. The complete variable domain, with remaining parts taken from reference TRBV5-1 and TRBJ2-1, reads KAGVTQTPRYLIKTRGQQVTLSCSPISGHRSVSWYQQTPGQGLQFLFEYFSETQRNKGNFPGRFSGRQFSNSRSEMNVSTLELGDSALYLCASSLAPTGGDEQFFGPGTRLTVL.

The table lists this clonotype with a few counts. The CDR3 DNA sequence: TGCGCCAGCAGCTTGAAGGGTATCTACGAGCAGTACGTC. Protein product: CASSLKGIYEQYV. The gene calls are TRBV5-1 and TRBJ2-7; no definite D call. The germline V gene has CDR1 SGHRS and CDR2 YFSETQ. The length of the CDR3 is 13 residues. V dropped 1 base and J dropped 3 bases, with 8 bases sitting between them.

This clonotype was found many times. The CDR3 DNA is TGTGCCAGCAGCCCCTGGGGGACAGACAATGAGCAGTTCTTC. Translated: CASSPWGTDNEQFF. The J gene is TRBJ2-1, the V gene TRBV11-1; 7 bases match TRBD1. With 5 bases clipped from V and 5 bases from J, the junction kept 6 bases outside the gene matches. The CDR3 totals 14 residues. Per the germline V gene, CDR1 is SGHAT and CDR2 is FQDESV (reference sequence).

Ten or more counts support this clonotype. The gene calls are TRBV10-3 and TRBJ2-3; TRBD2 is a possible D gene (5 bases). There are 14 residues in the CDR3. Germline V gene data show CDR1 as ENHRY and CDR2 as SYGVKD. V lost 7 bases, J lost 2 bases, and 13 bases lay in between. The CDR3 nucleotides read TGTGCCATCAATAGCGACCGCTCCACAGATACGCAGTATTTT. Amino acids: CAINSDRSTDTQYF.

The V and J genes are TRBV25-1 and TRBJ2-5; TRBD1 aligns across 9 bases. The CDR3 is made up of 15 amino acids. V gave up 4 bases and J gave up 5 bases; unmatched junction bases: 8. Germline CDR1 is MGHDK and CDR2 is SYGVNS. The CDR3 sequence: CASSGIRDREETQYF. The CDR3 coding sequence is TGTGCCAGCAGTGGGATCCGGGACAGGGAGGAGACCCAGTACTTC.

V is TRBV7-9 and J is TRBJ2-5, with D perhaps TRBD1 (6 bases). The CDR3 loop spans 13 amino acids. V was clipped by 3 bases and J by 7 bases, with 12 bases between them. From germline, CDR1 is SEHNR and CDR2 FQNEAQ (reference sequence). CDR3 in amino acids: CASSFDRLGTQYF. Written as DNA, the CDR3 is TGTGCCAGCAGCTTCGACAGGTTGGGGACCCAGTACTTC.

V and J are TRBV28 and TRBJ1-3; 7 positions match TRBD1. Germline-derived CDR1 and CDR2 are MDHEN and SYDVKM. The CDR3 sequence is 14 residues long. The V gene end was trimmed by 5 bases and the J gene end by 1 base; junction bases not matched to a gene: 2. The CDR3 nucleotides are TGTGCCAGCAGTCCAGGGGGTTCTGGAAACACCATATATTTT. Its protein is CASSPGGSGNTIYF. The variable domain in full, with the rest retrieved from reference TRBV28 and TRBJ1-3, is DVKVTQSSRYLVKRTGEKVFLECVQDMDHENMFWYRQDPGLGLRLIYFSYDVKMKEKGDIPEGYSVSREKKERFSLILESASTNQTSMYLCASSPGGSGNTIYFGEGSWLTVV.

The rearrangement joins TRBV30 to TRBJ2-5; 7 nucleotides align to TRBD1. Trimming at V came to 4 bases and at J to 6 bases, leaving 5 bases not matched to a gene. Looked up from germline, CDR1 is GTSNPN and CDR2 is SVGIG (reference sequence). The CDR3 has 12 residues. In DNA form, the CDR3 reads TGTGCCTGGAACAGGGGTGAAAAGACCCAGTACTTC. This sequence encodes CAWNRGEKTQYF.

A few counts support this clonotype. The chain links TRBV5-1 to TRBJ2-1; perhaps TRBD2 as D (6 bases). Trimming took off 0 bases at V and 9 bases at J, with 13 bases between the two ends. Per the germline V gene, CDR1 is SGHRS and CDR2 is YFSETQ. This CDR3 spans 14 amino acids. CDR3 in amino acids: CASSLGAGTGEQFF. CDR3 nucleotides: TGCGCCAGCAGCTTGGGGGCAGGGACTGGTGAGCAGTTCTTC.

The V gene is TRBV12-3 or TRBV12-4, the J gene TRBJ1-1; D possibly corresponds to TRBD1 (5 bases). Trimming left V 7 bases short and J 1 base short, with 19 bases between. The CDR3 consists of 16 residues. The CDR3 here is CASKIGTRGENTEAFF. In nucleotides, the CDR3 is TGTGCCAGCAAAATCGGCACCCGGGGGGAGAACACTGAAGCTTTCTTT.

The rearrangement links TRBV29-1 to TRBJ2-7; 7 nucleotides agree with TRBD1. The CDR3 length is 12 residues. From germline, CDR1 is SQVTM and CDR2 ANQGSEA. With 3 bases clipped from V and 3 bases from J, the junction kept 2 bases outside the gene matches. The CDR3 loop is CSVDWDSYEQYV. In DNA form, the CDR3 reads TGCAGCGTTGATTGGGACAGCTACGAGCAGTACGTC.

This clonotype has ten or more counts. The rearrangement uses TRBV5-1 and TRBJ2-2; D uncertain. This CDR3 contains 12 residues. V lost 2 bases, J lost 4 bases, and 3 bases lay in between. From germline, CDR1 is SGHRS and CDR2 YFSETQ. The CDR3 loop reads CASSFGTGELFF. DNA of the CDR3: TGCGCCAGCAGCTTCGGCACCGGGGAGCTGTTTTTT.

V usage is TRBV5-1 and J usage is TRBJ2-5, with TRBD1 as a possible D gene (5 bases). Germline loops: CDR1 SGHRS, CDR2 YFSETQ. The CDR3 contains 16 residues. The germline V and J ends were trimmed by 1 base and 2 bases, with 15 bases remaining between them. The CDR3 DNA is TGCGCCAGCAGCTTGTTGGCGGACACAGGTCAAGAGACCCAGTACTTC. It codes for CASSLLADTGQETQYF. The variable domain in full, with the rest retrieved from reference TRBV5-1 and TRBJ2-5, is KAGVTQTPRYLIKTRGQQVTLSCSPISGHRSVSWYQQTPGQGLQFLFEYFSETQRNKGNFPGRFSGRQFSNSRSEMNVSTLELGDSALYLCASSLLADTGQETQYFGPGTRLLVL.

The V gene is TRBV4-1, the J gene TRBJ1-1; 12 bases line up with TRBD1. The CDR3 spans 15 residues. J gave up 11 bases and V 1 base, and 8 bases lay outside the gene matches. Germline CDR1 reads MGHRA; CDR2 reads YSYEKL. CDR3 sequence reads: CASSQVGQGAFGAFF. The CDR3 DNA reads as TGCGCCAGCAGCCAAGTGGGACAGGGGGCCTTTGGCGCTTTCTTT.

The V and J genes are TRBV27 and TRBJ2-3; D not certain. Trimming pared 8 bases from V and 10 bases from J, leaving 16 bases between. Germline V gene lookup returns CDR1 MNHEY and CDR2 SMNVEV (reference sequence). The CDR3 extends over 12 amino acids. CDR3 DNA sequence: TGTGCCAGCGGCGCCGGATCGGGTCCGCAGTATTTT. This codes for CASGAGSGPQYF.

The chain is built from TRBV10-3 and TRBJ2-3; 8 bases map to TRBD1. Germline CDR1 ENHRY, CDR2 SYGVKD. J was trimmed by 2 bases and V by 6 bases; bases with no gene match: 4. The CDR3 is 14 residues long. This CDR3 is CAIRGDRFTDTQYF. In DNA, the CDR3 is TGTGCCATCAGGGGGGACAGGTTCACAGATACGCAGTATTTT.

This clonotype was detected many times. CDR3 sequence: CSAYRGAGQPQHF. CDR3 DNA sequence: TGCAGTGCTTACAGGGGTGCCGGTCAGCCCCAGCATTTT. The chain couples TRBV20-1 to TRBJ1-5; 7 bases are a match to TRBD1. Trimming took 5 bases from V and 6 from J; bases not matched to a gene: 7. CDR3 length: 13 residues. Germline V gene lookup returns CDR1 DFQATT and CDR2 SNEGSKA (reference sequence).

The rearrangement links TRBV7-3 to TRBJ1-6; tentative D call: TRBD1 (6 bases). Trimming shortened V by 5 bases and J by 7 bases, and 9 bases separated the two germline ends. The germline gives CDR1 SGHTA, CDR2 FQGTGA. CDR3 length: 13 residues. The CDR3, as DNA: TGTGCCAGCAGCGCAGGGGCCAATTCACCCCTCCACTTT. Its protein is CASSAGANSPLHF. The full variable domain, with the rest looked up from reference TRBV7-3 and TRBJ1-6, is GAGVSQTPSNKVTEKGKYVELRCDPISGHTALYWYRQSLGQGPEFLIYFQGTGAADDSGLPNDRFFAVRPEGSVSTLKIQRTERGDSAVYLCASSAGANSPLHFGNGTRLTVT.

There are many counts of this clonotype. CDR3 sequence reads: CAIRQGPSGNTIYF. As DNA, the CDR3 is TGTGCCATCCGACAGGGACCCTCTGGAAACACCATATATTTT. The chain employs TRBV10-3 and TRBJ1-3; 7 positions agree with TRBD1. V trimming: 8 bases; J trimming: 0 bases; junction bases outside the gene matches: 4. CDR1 and CDR2 (germline): ENHRY, SYGVKD. The CDR3 contains 14 residues.

This clonotype came up many times. The J gene is TRBJ2-7, the V gene TRBV12-3 or TRBV12-4, with D possibly TRBD1 on 6 matching bases. The V end was cut by 6 bases, the J end by 2 bases, with 11 bases between. CDR3 size: 13 residues. CDR3 DNA sequence: TGTGCCAGCAGGACAGGTTTGGCCTACGAGCAGTACGTC. Encoded protein: CASRTGLAYEQYV.

In its sample, this clonotype was seen many times. The chain couples TRBV5-1 to TRBJ2-2, with no clear D. CDR3 length: 16 amino acids. V was clipped by 0 bases and J by 4 bases, with 13 bases between them. Germline V CDR1 and CDR2: SGHRS, YFSETQ. This chain's CDR3 is CASSLEVSPGTGELFF. The DNA for the CDR3 is TGCGCCAGCAGCTTGGAGGTGTCTCCGGGCACCGGGGAGCTGTTTTTT.

The rearrangement links TRBV5-1 to TRBJ2-3; D remains unclear. The CDR3 spans 13 residues. The V end lost 0 bases, the J end lost 3 bases, and 5 bases lay between the germline ends. The germline CDR1 and CDR2 sequences are SGHRS and YFSETQ. In DNA form, the CDR3 reads TGCGCCAGCAGCTTGGAAGTAACAGATACGCAGTATTTT. It translates to CASSLEVTDTQYF.